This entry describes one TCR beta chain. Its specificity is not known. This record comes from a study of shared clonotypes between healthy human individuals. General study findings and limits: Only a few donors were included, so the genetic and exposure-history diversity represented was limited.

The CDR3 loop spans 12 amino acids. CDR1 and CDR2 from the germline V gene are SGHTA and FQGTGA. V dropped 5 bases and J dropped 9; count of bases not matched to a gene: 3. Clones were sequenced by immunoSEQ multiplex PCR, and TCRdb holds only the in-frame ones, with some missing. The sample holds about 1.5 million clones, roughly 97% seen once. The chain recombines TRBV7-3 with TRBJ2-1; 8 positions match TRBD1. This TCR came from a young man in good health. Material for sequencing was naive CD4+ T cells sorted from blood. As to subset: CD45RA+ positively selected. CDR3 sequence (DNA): TGTGCCAGCAGCGACAGGGGTGGTGAGCAGTTCTTC. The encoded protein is CASSDRGGEQFF.